This T cell receptor beta chain was identified in a study of OX40 agonist ivuxolimab in advanced cancers. At the level of the study: Ivuxolimab doses were 0.01, 0.1, 0.3, 1.5, 3 or 10 mg/kg every 2 weeks. Allowance was made for prior anti-PD-1, anti-PD-L1 or anti-CTLA-4 therapy, and about 40% had some. Study-wide findings and caveats: Among patients with partial responses at 0.1-3.0 mg/kg, clonal expansion was among the lowest. Low normalized T-cell clonal expansion was also seen in some nonresponders.

This clone is a singleton in its sample. What it recognizes is unknown. Generated by immunoSEQ multiplex PCR, the TCRdb table keeps only in-frame clones and is missing some. The data show some 80,000 clones, 84% seen once. The V gene end was trimmed by 5 bases and the J gene end by 3 bases; junction bases not matched to a gene: 3. The germline V gene encodes CDR1 KGHSH and CDR2 LQKENI. This CDR3 is built from 15 residues. The chain has TRBV18 and TRBJ2-2; 10 bases agree with TRBD2. The sample was CD4+ or CD8+ T cells sorted from blood, taken in a trial of the OX40 agonist ivuxolimab. The receptor was derived from an adult with an advanced solid tumor such as melanoma, head and neck, liver or kidney cancer. Here the CDR3 DNA reads TGTGCCAGCTCAGCAGGACTAGCGGACACCGGGGAGCTGTTTTTT. This sequence encodes CASSAGLADTGELFF.